This T cell receptor (beta chain) was captured in a study of blood T cells in healthy people across ages. Study details: Per two T cells, template switching captured roughly one barcoded beta molecule.

Trimming took 7 bases from V and 3 from J, leaving 9 bases between them. The CDR3 is 11 amino acids. The germline V gene encodes CDR1 SQVTM and CDR2 ANQGSEA. The use of a sample-barcoded 5' primer and a J-beta primer mix characterized a second PCR of about 6 to 11 cycles. TCRdb reprocessed the 5' RACE reads with MiXCR, giving one entry per CDR3 protein. The repertoire holds around 650,000 distinct CDR3 sequences, with about 30% as singletons. This clonotype was recorded many times. The chain carries TRBV29-1 and TRBJ1-2; D is unresolved. The TCR originated in a woman over 75 in good health. Sequencing was done on a sample of blood. For the CDR3, the DNA is TGCAGCGCCGGCCGGGACTATGGCTACACCTTC. Its protein product is CSAGRDYGYTF.